Below are 25 T cell receptor beta chains sequenced from a single sample in a study of blood T cell repertoires in COVID-19. The method was immunoSEQ multiplex PCR; TCRdb's version includes in-frame clones alone and lacks a portion of them. The table has 200,000 to 300,000 clones, roughly 86% seen once. The sequencing input was peripheral blood. The receptors were gathered from a woman aged 55-69 years with COVID-19, enrolled during active disease.

In its sample, this clone was seen once. The chain is built from TRBV2 and TRBJ1-5; TRBD1 matches at 7 bases. The CDR3 loop spans 17 amino acids. The germline V gene has CDR1 SNHLY and CDR2 FYNNEI. V shed 3 bases and J 3 bases; nucleotides not matched to a gene: 11. The CDR3 loop is CASSDPGGTANNQPQHF. The CDR3 region has the DNA TGTGCCAGCAGTGACCCTGGGGGGACAGCCAACAATCAGCCCCAGCATTTT.

The chain carries TRBV5-1 and TRBJ1-2, with TRBD1 matching over 7 bases. Germline V gives CDR1 SGHRS, CDR2 YFSETQ. J lost 2 bases, V lost 0 bases, and 7 bases had no gene match. The CDR3 spans 16 residues. The CDR3 nucleotides are TGCGCCAGCAGCTTGGAACAGGGGAGGATGAACTATGGCTACACCTTC. This gives the protein CASSLEQGRMNYGYTF.

This clone came up once. V and J are TRBV7-9 and TRBJ1-2, with D possibly TRBD1 on 5 matching bases. CDR3 length: 13 amino acids. CDR1 SEHNR and CDR2 FQNEAQ come from the germline V gene (reference sequence). Deletions cut 5 bases from V and 4 bases from J, with 11 bases between. CDR3 nucleotide sequence: TGTGCCAGCAGCCCGGGACTGATCTATGGCTACACCTTC. Its protein is CASSPGLIYGYTF.

The chain has TRBV10-1 and TRBJ1-1; D gene ambiguous. V lost 2 bases and J lost 1, with 5 bases in between. Germline V gene data show CDR1 as WNHNN and CDR2 as SYGVQD (reference sequence). There are 13 residues in the CDR3. The CDR3 reads CASSEEWNTEAFF. CDR3 coding DNA: TGCGCCAGCAGTGAGGAGTGGAACACTGAAGCTTTCTTT.

The chain uses TRBV28 and TRBJ1-1, with a weak D call TRBD1 (5 bases). Germline V gives CDR1 MDHEN, CDR2 SYDVKM. The CDR3 consists of 15 residues. V was trimmed by 1 base and J by 2 bases, leaving 11 bases between them. CDR3 sequence (DNA): TGTGCCAGCAGTTTATTGGGGGGGGTAAACACTGAAGCTTTCTTT. Residues: CASSLLGGVNTEAFF.

V usage is TRBV3-1 (or the pseudogene TRBV3-2) and J usage is TRBJ2-4; weak D call: TRBD2 (6 bases). V gave up 1 base and J gave up 0 bases, with 7 bases separating them. This CDR3 has 15 residues. CDR1 and CDR2 (germline): LGHDT, YNNKEL (reference sequence). The chain's CDR3 is CASSQAGLAKNIQYF. The DNA for the CDR3 is TGTGCCAGCAGCCAAGCGGGACTAGCCAAAAACATTCAGTACTTC.

The chain links TRBV4-1 to TRBJ2-5; D not resolved. CDR3 size: 14 residues. Looked up from germline, CDR1 is MGHRA and CDR2 is YSYEKL. The V end was cut by 1 base, the J end by 2 bases, with 8 bases between. The DNA for the CDR3 is TGCGCCAGCAGCCAAGCTCTGAGACAAGAGACCCAGTACTTC. As protein: CASSQALRQETQYF.

The sample holds a few counts of this clone. CDR3 in DNA: TGCGCCAGCAGCCAAAACTTACAGGGGACCGGGGAGCTGTTTTTT. Residues: CASSQNLQGTGELFF. The chain employs TRBV4-1 and TRBJ2-2; 7 bases line up with TRBD1. The J segment lost 5 bases and the V segment lost 2 bases, leaving 5 bases of the junction unmatched. This CDR3 is built from 15 residues. Germline-derived CDR1 and CDR2 are MGHRA and YSYEKL.

This chain uses TRBV6-6 with TRBJ1-6; TRBD1 matches at 7 bases. The V and J ends lost 6 bases and 7 bases, in that order; junction bases with no gene match: 12. CDR3 size: 16 residues. In germline, CDR1 is MNHNY, CDR2 SVGAGI (reference sequence). DNA for the CDR3: TGTGCCAGCAGCCCCCGGGACAGCCGGGCGAATTCACCCCTCCACTTT. It is translated as CASSPRDSRANSPLHF.

The CDR3 spells CASRRETGAGNTIYF. CDR3 bases: TGTGCCAGCAGACGCGAGACGGGGGCTGGAAACACCATATATTTT. J is TRBJ1-3 and V is TRBV2, with TRBD1 as a possible D gene (5 bases). In germline, CDR1 is SNHLY, CDR2 FYNNEI. Trimming shortened V by 6 bases and J by 2 bases, and 14 bases separated the two germline ends. The CDR3 has 15 residues.

This chain links TRBV6-4 with TRBJ1-1; tentative D call: TRBD1 (6 bases). The CDR3 spans 15 residues. Deletions cut 9 bases from V and 0 bases from J, with 17 bases between. Germline lookup yields CDR1 MRHNA and CDR2 SNTAGT. Here the CDR3 reads CASRAGGAMNTEAFF. CDR3 in DNA: TGTGCCAGTCGGGCGGGGGGCGCGATGAACACTGAAGCTTTCTTT.

This clone came up once. The chain has TRBV6-6 and TRBJ1-1; 10 bases are a match to TRBD1. The ends lost 2 bases at V and 1 base at J; junction bases unmatched: 1. CDR1 and CDR2 from the germline V gene are MNHNY and SVGAGI (reference sequence). This CDR3 spans 15 amino acids. CDR3 protein: CASSYGDRGNTEAFF. The DNA of the CDR3 is TGTGCCAGCAGTTACGGGGACAGGGGGAACACTGAAGCTTTCTTT.

This chain joins TRBV9 and TRBJ2-3, with 7 bases fitting TRBD2. Unmatched junction bases numbered 12, after V lost 3 bases and J lost 2 bases. The V gene's germline CDR1 is SGDLS and CDR2 YYNGEE. The CDR3 is 17 residues long. The CDR3 region is CASSEGRATRDTDTQYF. Written as DNA, the CDR3 is TGTGCCAGCAGCGAGGGGAGGGCAACACGCGACACAGATACGCAGTATTTT. The complete variable domain, with remaining parts taken from reference TRBV9 and TRBJ2-3, reads DSGVTQTPKHLITATGQRVTLRCSPRSGDLSVYWYQQSLDQGLQFLIQYYNGEERAKGNILERFSAQQFPDLHSELNLSSLELGDSALYFCASSEGRATRDTDTQYFGPGTRLTVL.

The chain has TRBV7-3 and TRBJ2-1, with 12 bases aligning to TRBD2. Trimming cost V 4 bases and J 8 bases; bases outside gene matches: 15. The CDR3 has 18 residues. CDR1 is SGHTA, CDR2 FQGTGA, per germline. DNA of the CDR3: TGTGCCAGCAGCTCAATCCCTAGCGGGAGGGCCGGGGGGTATGAGCAGTTCTTC. Translated, it gives CASSSIPSGRAGGYEQFF.

This chain joins TRBV11-2 and TRBJ2-7; 11 positions agree with TRBD2. There are 19 residues in the CDR3. CDR1 is SGHAT and CDR2 is FQNNGV in the germline V gene. V trimming: 5 bases; J trimming: 5 bases; junction bases outside the gene matches: 20. The CDR3 sequence is CASSPDGLITSGRVHEQYF. CDR3 sequence (DNA): TGTGCCAGCAGCCCGGACGGTTTGATAACTAGCGGGAGAGTCCACGAGCAGTACTTC.

The genes are TRBV6-5 and TRBJ2-3, with D possibly matching TRBD1 (6 bases). Germline CDR1 is MNHEY and CDR2 is SVGAGI. Trimming left V 5 bases short and J 0 bases short, with 9 bases between. The CDR3 covers 14 residues. CDR3 in DNA: TGTGCCAGCAGTCGACAGGAAAGCACAGATACGCAGTATTTT. Its translation: CASSRQESTDTQYF.

This sequence joins TRBV18 and TRBJ2-7; weak D call: TRBD1 (6 bases). The V gene's germline CDR1 is KGHSH and CDR2 LQKENI. V was shortened by 5 bases and J by 7 bases, with 12 bases between the two germline ends. This CDR3 has 12 amino acids. The CDR3 sequence: CASSSATGEQYF. For the CDR3, the DNA is TGTGCCAGCTCATCCGCCACAGGGGAGCAGTACTTC.

This sequence joins TRBV7-2 and TRBJ2-2; tentatively, D is TRBD2 (6 bases). The V gene lost 8 bases and the J gene lost 0 bases, with 19 bases spanning the gap. The CDR3 runs 17 residues. In germline, CDR1 is SGHTA, CDR2 FQGNSA. The CDR3 coding sequence is TGTGCCAGCTTGACTACCCCTAGCGTAACGAACACCGGGGAGCTGTTTTTT. Its translation is CASLTTPSVTNTGELFF. Full variable domain (missing parts from reference TRBV7-2 and TRBJ2-2): GAGVSQSPSNKVTEKGKDVELRCDPISGHTALYWYRQSLGQGLEFLIYFQGNSAPDKSGLPSDRFSAERTGGSVSTLTIQRTQQEDSAVYLCASLTTPSVTNTGELFFGEGSRLTVL.

This chain connects TRBV24-1 to TRBJ2-1, with 8 bases matching TRBD2. The CDR3 runs to 13 residues. With V trimmed by 8 bases and J by 7 bases, 6 bases remained unmatched. Per the germline V gene, CDR1 is KGHDR and CDR2 is SFDVKD. The CDR3 protein is CATMGPGGNEQFF. DNA of the CDR3: TGTGCCACCATGGGACCGGGAGGGAATGAGCAGTTCTTC.

The V gene is TRBV2, the J gene TRBJ2-2, with D possibly matching TRBD1 (6 bases). There are 14 residues in the CDR3. Germline lookup yields CDR1 SNHLY and CDR2 FYNNEI. V was shortened by 9 bases and J by 5 bases, with 16 bases between the two germline ends. The CDR3 sequence: CASIDRLSTGELFF. As DNA, the CDR3 is TGTGCCAGTATAGACAGGTTGAGTACCGGGGAGCTGTTTTTT.

This sequence joins TRBV19 and TRBJ1-4; 7 bases fit TRBD1. In germline, CDR1 is LNHDA, CDR2 SQIVND (reference sequence). This CDR3 region has 14 residues. Trimming cost V 3 bases and J 11 bases; bases outside gene matches: 9. The CDR3 spells CASSISGTARKLFF. As DNA, the CDR3 is TGTGCCAGTAGTATCTCCGGGACAGCGAGGAAACTGTTTTTT. The full variable domain, its missing parts supplied by reference TRBV19 and TRBJ1-4, is DGGITQSPKYLFRKEGQNVTLSCEQNLNHDAMYWYRQDPGQGLRLIYYSQIVNDFQKGDIAEGYSVSREKKESFPLTVTSAQKNPTAFYLCASSISGTARKLFFGSGTQLSVL.

The chain recombines TRBV3-1 (or the pseudogene TRBV3-2) with TRBJ2-5; D may be TRBD2 (6 bases). CDR1 LGHDT and CDR2 YNNKEL come from the germline V gene (reference sequence). This CDR3 has 15 residues. The V gene lost 6 bases and the J gene lost 5 bases, with 19 bases spanning the gap. CDR3 bases: TGTGCCAGCAGACCCTACGGAGGGCGGGGTGAGACCCAGTACTTC. This codes for CASRPYGGRGETQYF.

The rearrangement joins TRBV15 to TRBJ1-6, with a possible D match to TRBD1 (6 bases). Germline loops: CDR1 LNHNV, CDR2 YYDKDF (reference sequence). CDR3 length equals 13 residues. V was pared by 1 base and J by 12 bases, with 10 bases between. The CDR3 sequence is CATSRVGGEPLHF. In nucleotides, the CDR3 is TGTGCCACCAGCAGAGTAGGGGGTGAACCCCTCCACTTT.

V usage is TRBV5-1 and J usage is TRBJ2-1; 11 bases fit TRBD2. The CDR3 totals 15 residues. The ends lost 4 bases at V and 8 bases at J; junction bases unmatched: 8. The germline V gene has CDR1 SGHRS and CDR2 YFSETQ. CDR3 in amino acids: CASSPASGRQYEQFF. The DNA of the CDR3 is TGCGCCAGCAGCCCAGCTAGCGGGAGGCAGTATGAGCAGTTCTTC.

V and J are TRBV7-2 and TRBJ2-5, with D tentatively TRBD1 (6 bases). V was cut by 1 base and J by 2 bases, with 11 bases left in between. From germline, CDR1 is SGHTA and CDR2 FQGNSA. This CDR3 contains 15 residues. CDR3 DNA: TGTGCCAGCAGCTTAGGGTACAGGGAGCAAGAGACCCAGTACTTC. It is translated as CASSLGYREQETQYF.